The 12 T cell receptor beta chains below all came from one sample that was sequenced in a study of CD8 T cells in Susac syndrome. RNA, at 0.5 to 1 ug, was reverse transcribed with random hexamers. TCRdb used MiXCR to reprocess the immunoSEQ multiplex PCR reads, holding one entry per CDR3 protein. This table holds roughly 160,000 distinct CDR3 sequences, about 96% found once. Sequenced material: CD4+ T cells from PBMCs. The receptors stem from a human donor with Susac syndrome.

V and J are TRBV4-2 and TRBJ2-5, with D possibly matching TRBD2 (6 bases). Trimming pared 3 bases from V and 5 bases from J, leaving 16 bases between. CDR1 and CDR2 (germline): LGHNA, YNFKEQ. The CDR3 consists of 15 residues. CDR3 residues: CASSQERGAGETQYF. The CDR3 DNA reads as TGTGCCAGCAGCCAGGAGAGAGGGGCGGGGGAGACCCAGTACTTC.

This clonotype appeared a single time. J is TRBJ2-7 and V is TRBV29-1; D might be TRBD1 (6 bases). This CDR3 region has 12 residues. Germline V CDR1 and CDR2: SQVTM, ANQGSEA. Trimming removed 3 bases at V and 9 bases at J, with 15 bases between. The CDR3 sequence: CSVDRQDWGQYV. In DNA form, the CDR3 reads TGCAGCGTTGATAGACAGGACTGGGGGCAGTACGTC.

The rearrangement joins TRBV9 to TRBJ2-1; no clear D. V was trimmed by 0 bases and J by 5 bases, leaving 9 bases between them. The CDR3 loop spans 14 amino acids. Germline loops: CDR1 SGDLS, CDR2 YYNGEE. In nucleotides, the CDR3 is TGTGCCAGCAGCGTAGGACGACTTAACAATGAGCAGTTCTTC. Encoded protein: CASSVGRLNNEQFF.

This chain links TRBV5-1 with TRBJ1-5; D may be TRBD1 (6 bases). V lost 0 bases to trimming and J lost 9 bases, with 13 bases between them. This CDR3 is built from 14 residues. Germline assignment: CDR1 SGHRS and CDR2 YFSETQ. The chain's CDR3 is CASSLEGGYPPQHF. CDR3 nucleotide sequence: TGCGCCAGCAGCTTGGAAGGGGGTTATCCGCCCCAGCATTTT.

The chain links TRBV5-1 to TRBJ2-1, with 7 bases lining up with TRBD2. The CDR3 loop spans 13 amino acids. Trimming took 7 bases from V and 8 from J; bases not matched to a gene: 9. Germline-derived CDR1 and CDR2 are SGHRS and YFSETQ. The CDR3 DNA reads as TGCGCCAGCCGGAGCTTGGGGGGGGATGAGCAGTTCTTC. Amino acid sequence: CASRSLGGDEQFF.

The chain couples TRBV29-1 to TRBJ2-3; unclear D gene. The V end was cut by 1 base, the J end by 3 bases, with 5 bases between. CDR1 and CDR2 from the germline V gene are SQVTM and ANQGSEA. There are 12 residues in the CDR3. The CDR3 DNA sequence: TGCAGCGTTGAAGTGGGGACAGATACGCAGTATTTT. Residues: CSVEVGTDTQYF.

The rearrangement uses TRBV20-1 and TRBJ2-7; TRBD2 matches 13 bases. Germline values: CDR1 DFQATT, CDR2 SNEGSKA (reference sequence). There are 17 residues in the CDR3. The V and J ends lost 6 bases and 4 bases, in that order; junction bases with no gene match: 15. CDR3: CSAFSFEGLAGRYEQYF. The CDR3 region has the DNA TGCAGTGCCTTCAGTTTTGAGGGACTAGCGGGAAGATACGAGCAGTACTTC.

The chain joins TRBV30 to TRBJ2-7; TRBD2 agrees at 10 bases. Germline assignment: CDR1 GTSNPN and CDR2 SVGIG (reference sequence). The junction had 3 bases not matched to a gene; V was cut back by 4 bases and J by 0 bases. This CDR3 contains 14 residues. This CDR3 is CAWNSGRFSYEQYF. CDR3 in DNA: TGTGCCTGGAATAGCGGGAGGTTCTCCTACGAGCAGTACTTC. Supplemented by reference TRBV30 and TRBJ2-7, the full variable domain reads SQTIHQWPATLVQPVGSPLSLECTVEGTSNPNLYWYRQAAGRGLQLLFYSVGIGQISSEVPQNLSASRPQDRQFILSSKKLLLSDSGFYLCAWNSGRFSYEQYFGPGTRLTVT.

This chain uses TRBV12-3 or TRBV12-4 with TRBJ2-3; 12 nucleotides agree with TRBD2. This CDR3 contains 16 residues. V gave up 5 bases and J gave up 3 bases; unmatched junction bases: 6. CDR3 in amino acids: CASSAWTSGKTDTQYF. The CDR3, as DNA: TGTGCCAGCAGTGCATGGACTAGCGGGAAGACAGATACGCAGTATTTT.

V gene TRBV9 combines with J gene TRBJ2-2; 7 nucleotides line up with TRBD2. Germline values: CDR1 SGDLS, CDR2 YYNGEE. The V gene end was trimmed by 4 bases and the J gene end by 0 bases; junction bases not matched to a gene: 6. CDR3 length equals 16 residues. CDR3 residues: CASSTPSGTNTGELFF. For the CDR3, the DNA is TGTGCCAGCAGCACTCCTAGCGGAACGAACACCGGGGAGCTGTTTTTT.

The chain employs TRBV11-2 and TRBJ2-1; possibly TRBD2 for D (5 bases). Per the germline V gene, CDR1 is SGHAT and CDR2 is FQNNGV. The CDR3 loop spans 16 amino acids. V gave up 6 bases and J gave up 0 bases, with 15 bases separating them. The CDR3 DNA reads TGTGCCAGCAGGAGAGGGCGCGGTAGCTCCTACAATGAGCAGTTCTTC. Translated: CASRRGRGSSYNEQFF.

The rearrangement links TRBV10-3 to TRBJ2-3; D is uncertain. The CDR3 is 12 residues long. Trimming cost V 3 bases and J 4 bases, with 5 bases left between them. CDR1 and CDR2 from the germline V gene are ENHRY and SYGVKD. The DNA of the CDR3 is TGTGCCATCAGTGAATCGGCAGATACGCAGTATTTT. As protein: CAISESADTQYF.